This T cell receptor (beta chain) derives from a study of T cell changes during pregnancy in multiple sclerosis. Germline loops: CDR1 MNHEY, CDR2 SVGAGI. V lost 2 bases, J lost 7 bases, and 4 bases stayed unmatched. CDR3 length: 13 residues. Clones were read by immunoSEQ multiplex PCR, and TCRdb kept only the in-frame ones, dropping some. Of about 47,000 clones in the sample, around 89% are singletons; the top ten hold approximately 8.3%. The sequencing used CD8+ T cells from peripheral blood mononuclear cells, collected in the second trimester of pregnancy. This clonotype originated in a female donor with multiple sclerosis, enrolled in a pregnancy study. The chain is built from TRBV6-5 and TRBJ1-1, with TRBD1 matching over 7 bases. The CDR3: CASSYLGQDEAFF. CDR3 nucleotides: TGTGCCAGCAGTTACCTCGGACAGGATGAAGCTTTCTTT.